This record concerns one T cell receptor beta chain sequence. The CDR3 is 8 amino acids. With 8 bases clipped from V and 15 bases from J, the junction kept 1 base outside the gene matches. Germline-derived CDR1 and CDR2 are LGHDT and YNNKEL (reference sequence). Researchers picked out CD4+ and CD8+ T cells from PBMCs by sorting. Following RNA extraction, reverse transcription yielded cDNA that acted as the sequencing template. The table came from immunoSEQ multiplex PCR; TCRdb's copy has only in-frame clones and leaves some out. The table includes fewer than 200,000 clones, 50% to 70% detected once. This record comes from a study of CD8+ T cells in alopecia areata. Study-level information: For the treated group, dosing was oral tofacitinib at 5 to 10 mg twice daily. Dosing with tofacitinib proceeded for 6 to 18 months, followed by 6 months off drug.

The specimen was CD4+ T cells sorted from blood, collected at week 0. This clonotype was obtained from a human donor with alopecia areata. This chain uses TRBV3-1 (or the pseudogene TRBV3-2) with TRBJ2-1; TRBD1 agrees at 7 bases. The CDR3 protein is CASSGGFF. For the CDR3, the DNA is TGTGCCAGCTCAGGGGGGTTCTTC.